The 20 T cell receptor beta chains presented below share a single source sample, sequenced in a study of PD-1 blockade in classical Hodgkin lymphoma (dated by TCRdb to the early 2020s). The library was produced with the immunoSEQ multiplex PCR assay. As stored in TCRdb, this immuneACCESS dataset retains in-frame rearrangements with V and J assigned. A fraction of the clones does not appear; measured against another copy, unresolved V genes explain less than half of the discrepancy, and the remainder lacks a known reason. Within this sample are fewer than 80,000 clones, with 70% to 80% of them counted one time only. Approximately 9.1% of the sample rests with the top ten. The time point tag for this specimen amounts to: cycle 2 day 1 (C2D1) of nivolumab. All trial patients had relapsed after autologous stem cell transplantation, with cohorts A, B and C differing in prior brentuximab vedotin exposure.

Here the sequenced sample was peripheral blood mononuclear cells (PBMCs), taken before the second cycle of nivolumab. The receptors here all came from a human donor with classical Hodgkin lymphoma.

This clone was counted a few times. V gene TRBV9 combines with J gene TRBJ2-5; D not resolved. The CDR3 has 14 amino acids. The germline V gene has CDR1 SGDLS and CDR2 YYNGEE. Between the trimmed V and J ends, which lost 0 bases and 5 bases, there was a span of 11 bases. The CDR3 reads CASSVAVVGETQYF. The CDR3, as DNA: TGTGCCAGCAGCGTAGCGGTAGTGGGGGAGACCCAGTACTTC.

V gene TRBV6-1 combines with J gene TRBJ2-7, with D hard to call. Per the germline V gene, CDR1 is MNHNS and CDR2 is SASEGT. The CDR3 extends over 13 amino acids. Trimming removed 9 bases at V and 0 bases at J, with 12 bases between. CDR3 sequence (DNA): TGTGCCAGTCTTGCTGGGGTCTCCTACGAGCAGTACTTC. This codes for CASLAGVSYEQYF.

The chain joins TRBV28 to TRBJ2-1, with TRBD2 as a possible D gene (7 bases). The V gene lost 7 bases and the J gene lost 6 bases, with 13 bases spanning the gap. CDR3 length: 13 residues. Germline lookup yields CDR1 MDHEN and CDR2 SYDVKM. The CDR3 sequence is CASKEGGPNEQFF. Here the CDR3 DNA reads TGTGCCAGCAAGGAGGGGGGGCCCAATGAGCAGTTCTTC.

This rearrangement joins TRBV9 to TRBJ1-6; D perhaps matches TRBD1 (5 bases). Trimming stripped 0 bases from V and 9 bases from J, with 7 bases between. CDR3 size: 13 residues. Germline CDR1 is SGDLS and CDR2 is YYNGEE. CDR3 loop: CASSVDGASPLHF. The DNA for the CDR3 is TGTGCCAGCAGCGTAGACGGGGCTTCACCCCTCCACTTT.

The chain has TRBV19 and TRBJ2-2; D is unclear. Deletions cut 6 bases from V and 5 bases from J, with 16 bases between. The CDR3 is 15 residues long. Per the germline V gene, CDR1 is LNHDA and CDR2 is SQIVND (reference sequence). The CDR3 loop is CASSPAQGWTGELFF. The DNA of the CDR3 is TGTGCCAGTAGCCCGGCCCAAGGGTGGACCGGGGAGCTGTTTTTT.

This chain joins TRBV12-5 and TRBJ1-4; D is undetermined. The germline V and J ends were trimmed by 0 bases and 2 bases, with 16 bases remaining between them. The CDR3 is 18 residues long. In germline, CDR1 is LGHNT, CDR2 FRNRAP. The CDR3 DNA is TGTGCTAGTGGTTTGGTTATCGGCAGGACGGGGACTAATGAAAAACTGTTTTTT. Amino acids: CASGLVIGRTGTNEKLFF.

The chain is built from TRBV7-9 and TRBJ1-2, with D maybe TRBD1 (5 bases). CDR3 length equals 17 residues. The V gene lost 4 bases and the J gene lost 2 bases, with 20 bases spanning the gap. Germline CDR1 SEHNR, CDR2 FQNEAQ (reference sequence). As DNA, the CDR3 is TGTGCCAGCAGCTCAACTCTCTCAGGGATGCGAAACTATGGCTACACCTTC. This gives the protein CASSSTLSGMRNYGYTF.

The rearrangement joins TRBV28 to TRBJ1-2; a weak D match, TRBD1 (6 bases). The CDR3 has 14 amino acids. Germline V gene lookup returns CDR1 MDHEN and CDR2 SYDVKM. The V end lost 7 bases, the J end lost 8 bases, and 20 bases lay between the germline ends. CDR3 sequence: CASILGGASGGYTF. DNA for the CDR3: TGTGCCAGCATCCTAGGGGGGGCCTCGGGAGGCTACACCTTC.

The sample holds a few counts of this clone. The V gene is TRBV11-3, the J gene TRBJ2-7; 10 nucleotides line up with TRBD2. CDR3 length equals 16 residues. The germline CDR1 and CDR2 sequences are SGHNT and YENEEA. V lost 2 bases to trimming and J lost 2 bases; unmatched junction nucleotides: 6. CDR3 nucleotides: TGTGCCAGCAGCTTATTATCCGGGACTAGCGCCTACGAGCAGTACTTC. This encodes CASSLLSGTSAYEQYF.

This clone was detected a few times. The chain couples TRBV5-1 to TRBJ2-1, with 12 positions matching TRBD2. V was pared by 3 bases and J by 7 bases, with 14 bases of the junction left unmatched. Germline values: CDR1 SGHRS, CDR2 YFSETQ. The CDR3 consists of 18 residues. The CDR3 DNA follows: TGCGCCAGCAGCTACCAGACTAGCGGGGGCGGAAATGGAAATGAGCAGTTCTTC. This codes for CASSYQTSGGGNGNEQFF.

The chain joins TRBV11-2 to TRBJ1-1; D not certain. The CDR3 sequence is 15 residues long. Trimming removed 2 bases from V and 4 bases from J, with 14 bases in between. Looked up from germline, CDR1 is SGHAT and CDR2 is FQNNGV. CDR3 in amino acids: CASSLTEAGITEAFF. For the CDR3, the DNA is TGTGCCAGCAGCTTAACAGAGGCAGGTATCACTGAAGCTTTCTTT. The variable domain in full, with the rest retrieved from reference TRBV11-2 and TRBJ1-1, is EAGVAQSPRYKIIEKRQSVAFWCNPISGHATLYWYQQILGQGPKLLIQFQNNGVVDDSQLPKDRFSAERLKGVDSTLKIQPAKLEDSAVYLCASSLTEAGITEAFFGQGTRLTVV.

This sequence joins TRBV6-5 and TRBJ1-2; 7 bases map to TRBD1. V was clipped by 5 bases and J by 2 bases; unmatched bases: 8. The CDR3 consists of 15 residues. CDR1 is MNHEY and CDR2 is SVGAGI in the germline V gene. CDR3 sequence reads: CASSPGTAQNYGYTF. The CDR3 bases are TGTGCCAGCAGTCCCGGGACAGCTCAGAACTATGGCTACACCTTC.

This rearrangement joins TRBV28 to TRBJ2-1, with D perhaps TRBD2 (5 bases). CDR3 length equals 12 residues. Trimming left V 3 bases short and J 8 bases short, with 8 bases between. The germline V gene encodes CDR1 MDHEN and CDR2 SYDVKM. CDR3 loop: CASSLDSDEQFF. The CDR3 DNA follows: TGTGCCAGCAGTTTGGATAGCGATGAGCAGTTCTTC.

The chain links TRBV4-2 to TRBJ2-1, with 9 bases that match TRBD1. The ends lost 2 bases at V and 8 bases at J; junction bases unmatched: 13. CDR3 length equals 17 residues. Germline V CDR1 and CDR2: LGHNA, YNFKEQ. In DNA, the CDR3 is TGTGCCAGCAGCCAAAATCCCCCGGACAGGGGTGGATATGAGCAGTTCTTC. This sequence encodes CASSQNPPDRGGYEQFF.

This clone was seen only a few times. V usage is TRBV5-6 and J usage is TRBJ2-1; D may be TRBD2 (5 bases). Germline loops: CDR1 SGHDT, CDR2 YYEEEE. V gave up 3 bases and J gave up 8 bases, with 21 bases separating them. This CDR3 spans 16 amino acids. CDR3 DNA sequence: TGTGCCAGCAGCTCCCCCTCGACCTGGAGGAGGCATGAGCAGTTCTTC. Translation gives CASSSPSTWRRHEQFF.

The CDR3 region is CASSLDQDSIYEQYF. The CDR3 nucleotides are TGTGCCAGCAGCTTAGATCAGGACAGTATCTACGAGCAGTACTTC. The rearrangement uses TRBV11-2 and TRBJ2-7; perhaps TRBD1 as D (6 bases). The V gene lost 0 bases and the J gene lost 3 bases, with 12 bases spanning the gap. The CDR3 runs to 15 residues. CDR1 is SGHAT, CDR2 FQNNGV, per germline.

The rearrangement joins TRBV5-1 to TRBJ2-1; no definite D call. Trimming cost V 0 bases and J 1 base, with 5 bases left between them. Germline CDR1 and CDR2: SGHRS and YFSETQ. The CDR3 spans 14 residues. CDR3 in amino acids: CASSLDLSYNEQFF. Written as DNA, the CDR3 is TGCGCCAGCAGCTTGGACTTATCCTACAATGAGCAGTTCTTC.

CDR3 region: CASSPYQGASYEQYF. Written as DNA, the CDR3 is TGTGCCAGCAGCCCATATCAGGGGGCGTCTTACGAGCAGTACTTC. J is TRBJ2-7 and V is TRBV7-3, with TRBD1 identical over 8 bases. CDR1 is SGHTA and CDR2 is FQGTGA in the germline V gene. This CDR3 is built from 15 residues. V dropped 5 bases and J dropped 4; count of bases not matched to a gene: 10.

This clone has a handful of counts. This chain uses TRBV7-2 with TRBJ1-5; D remains ambiguous. The germline gives CDR1 SGHTA, CDR2 FQGNSA. This CDR3 contains 15 residues. With 6 bases removed from V and 0 bases from J, the gap between germline ends came to 12 bases. CDR3 region: CASSPDGLSNQPQHF. CDR3 DNA: TGTGCCAGCAGTCCCGACGGCCTTAGCAATCAGCCCCAGCATTTT.

The V and J genes are TRBV18 and TRBJ1-1; no definite D call. The CDR3 is 15 amino acids. The germline CDR1 and CDR2 sequences are KGHSH and LQKENI. V lost 2 bases to trimming and J lost 1 base, with 11 bases between them. The CDR3 DNA is TGTGCCAGCTCACCAGCTTGGTTAGGGAACACTGAAGCTTTCTTT. Protein product: CASSPAWLGNTEAFF.